This entry describes one TCR beta chain. The antigen remains undetermined. The record originates from a study of T cells in Graves' hyperthyroidism and ophthalmopathy. Regarding the study as a whole: From stable hyperthyroidism, ophthalmopathy was set apart by a 13 V-J model. Median prediction lead before ophthalmopathy onset was around seven months with the model.

TCR beta CDR3 regions were amplified from RNA transcripts. The HTBI primer set drove a first-round RT-PCR of the TCR CDR3. TCRdb recomputed calls from the multiplex PCR reads with MiXCR, one row per CDR3 protein. Of 400,000 to 500,000 distinct CDR3 sequences in the sample, around 15% were seen once. Germline loops: CDR1 SQVTM, CDR2 ANQGSEA. There are 12 residues in the CDR3. V was trimmed by 6 bases and J by 8 bases, leaving 15 bases between them. A lack of ophthalmopathy progression within 18 months defined stable Graves' hyperthyroidism. Exclusion criteria comprised uncontrolled infection, other autoimmune disease, pregnancy or lactation.

This TCR was recovered from a woman between 18 and 29 years old with Graves' hyperthyroidism. The sequenced sample was blood. The chain carries TRBV29-1 and TRBJ2-3; no reliable D call. DNA of the CDR3: TGCAGCGTCACCGACGGGTTGGCTACGCAGTATTTT. This gives the protein CSVTDGLATQYF.